Listed here are 29 T cell receptor beta chains from one sample, sequenced in a study of blood T cell repertoires in COVID-19. Clones were read by immunoSEQ multiplex PCR, and TCRdb kept only the in-frame ones, dropping some. The repertoire holds approximately 10,000 clones, roughly four fifths seen once, with about a third in the top ten. The source material was peripheral blood. These receptors all stem from a man over 45 with active COVID-19.

This clone was observed a single time. This chain connects TRBV6-5 to TRBJ2-3, with 8 positions matching TRBD2. With V trimmed by 8 bases and J by 5 bases, 9 bases remained unmatched. The CDR3 length is 14 residues. Germline V CDR1 and CDR2: MNHEY, SVGAGI. CDR3 DNA sequence: TGTGCCAGCTCGCTATCCCTAGCGGGAGATACGCAGTATTTT. Its translation: CASSLSLAGDTQYF.

Concerning this clone: This likely comes from a read error, as the CDR3 has no conserved phenylalanine or tryptophan at its end. The limits of the CDR3 on the DNA are not certain, so only TCRdb's listed CDR3 is given. CDR3: CASSDSPRDRGLSKEL. The chain couples TRBV6-4 to TRBJ2-7; TRBD1 was called by the table and not checked on the DNA. Termini included, the CDR3 measures 16 amino acids. CDR1 is MRHNA, CDR2 SNTAGT, per germline.

J is TRBJ2-1 and V is TRBV5-6; the match to TRBD1 covers 9 bases. Germline V CDR1 and CDR2: SGHDT, YYEEEE. The junction had 8 bases not matched to a gene; V was cut back by 0 bases and J by 4 bases. This CDR3 has 17 residues. CDR3 nucleotides: TGTGCCAGCAGCTTGGACAGTGGACAGGGGCTTTACAATGAGCAGTTCTTC. This translates into CASSLDSGQGLYNEQFF.

J is TRBJ2-2 and V is TRBV4-2; 8 nucleotides match TRBD2. The V gene end was trimmed by 0 bases and the J gene end by 5 bases; junction bases not matched to a gene: 11. This CDR3 spans 18 amino acids. CDR1 and CDR2 from the germline V gene are LGHNA and YNFKEQ. The CDR3: CASSQDPGGPMGTGELFF. Written as DNA, the CDR3 is TGTGCCAGCAGCCAAGATCCGGGAGGGCCGATGGGGACCGGGGAGCTGTTTTTT.

The chain links TRBV19 to TRBJ2-7; D perhaps matches TRBD1 (5 bases). Germline values: CDR1 LNHDA, CDR2 SQIVND (reference sequence). V was clipped by 0 bases and J by 2 bases, with 14 bases between them. The CDR3 has 16 residues. In DNA, the CDR3 is TGTGCCAGTAGTATAGATCGGCAGGGCGACGCCTACGAGCAGTACTTC. As protein: CASSIDRQGDAYEQYF.

This sequence joins TRBV7-8 and TRBJ1-1, with TRBD1 matching over 9 bases. Germline CDR1 reads SGHVS; CDR2 reads FQNEAQ. The V and J ends lost 5 bases and 2 bases, in that order; junction bases with no gene match: 3. CDR3 length: 14 residues. The CDR3 here is CASSVTGGNTEAFF. CDR3 DNA sequence: TGTGCCAGCAGCGTCACAGGGGGCAACACTGAAGCTTTCTTT.

The rearrangement links TRBV9 to TRBJ1-4, with D maybe TRBD1 (6 bases). Trimming pared 0 bases from V and 4 bases from J, leaving 7 bases between. The CDR3 has 14 amino acids. Per germline, CDR1 SGDLS and CDR2 YYNGEE. CDR3 residues: CASSVEGDNEKLFF. As DNA, the CDR3 is TGTGCCAGCAGCGTAGAGGGGGATAATGAAAAACTGTTTTTT.

The chain carries TRBV4-1 and TRBJ2-4; D call uncertain. There are 15 residues in the CDR3. Trimming stripped 2 bases from V and 0 bases from J, with 8 bases between. From germline, CDR1 is MGHRA and CDR2 YSYEKL. The CDR3 nucleotides are TGCGCCAGCAGCCAACAGGATCTAGCCAAAAACATTCAGTACTTC. Its translation: CASSQQDLAKNIQYF.

The rearrangement links TRBV4-1 to TRBJ1-2; tentatively, D is TRBD1 (6 bases). The CDR3 length is 15 residues. CDR1 is MGHRA, CDR2 YSYEKL, per germline. Between the trimmed V and J ends, which lost 0 bases and 4 bases, there was a span of 12 bases. In nucleotides, the CDR3 is TGCGCCAGCAGCCAAGATCAAACAGGGATCTATGGCTACACCTTC. Its translation is CASSQDQTGIYGYTF.

V usage is TRBV29-1 and J usage is TRBJ2-7; the match to TRBD1 covers 7 bases. V dropped 7 bases and J dropped 2; count of bases not matched to a gene: 8. Germline values: CDR1 SQVTM, CDR2 ANQGSEA. The CDR3 is 13 residues long. CDR3 region: CSGTPGQTYEQYF. In DNA, the CDR3 is TGCAGCGGCACCCCGGGACAGACCTACGAGCAGTACTTC.

The V gene is TRBV10-1, the J gene TRBJ2-3; TRBD2 matches 16 bases. V lost 2 bases to trimming and J lost 4 bases; unmatched junction nucleotides: 12. Germline-derived CDR1 and CDR2 are WNHNN and SYGVQD (reference sequence). This CDR3 is built from 20 residues. This CDR3 reads CASSEGPGLAGGPDPDTQYF. The CDR3 DNA follows: TGCGCCAGCAGTGAGGGGCCGGGACTAGCGGGAGGGCCTGACCCAGATACGCAGTATTTT.

This clone was seen once. The gene calls are TRBV9 and TRBJ2-3; 10 positions agree with TRBD1. V lost 1 base and J lost 1; bases outside the gene matches: 6. Germline lookup yields CDR1 SGDLS and CDR2 YYNGEE. The CDR3 is 17 amino acids. The CDR3 coding sequence is TGTGCCAGCAGCGTAAACTGGGACAGGGGACGCACAGATACGCAGTATTTT. It specifies CASSVNWDRGRTDTQYF.

This rearrangement joins TRBV10-3 to TRBJ1-5, with a tentative D call TRBD1 (6 bases). V lost 3 bases and J lost 1, with 10 bases in between. CDR1 and CDR2 from the germline V gene are ENHRY and SYGVKD. This CDR3 has 15 residues. CDR3 nucleotides: TGTGCCATCAGTGAATTTACAGGGAGCAATCAGCCCCAGCATTTT. Its protein is CAISEFTGSNQPQHF.

The CDR3 loop reads CASSPSEHLRPGNTIYF. The CDR3, as DNA: TGTGCCAGCAGCCCGTCCGAACACTTGCGGCCTGGAAACACCATATATTTT. The chain recombines TRBV14 with TRBJ1-3; D not resolved. The CDR3 is made up of 17 amino acids. V was cut by 4 bases and J by 2 bases, with 18 bases left in between. Germline V CDR1 and CDR2: SGHDN, FVKESK. Drawing the rest from reference TRBV14 and TRBJ1-3, the complete variable domain is EAGVTQFPSHSVIEKGQTVTLRCDPISGHDNLYWYRRVMGKEIKFLLHFVKESKQDESGMPNNRFLAERTGGTYSTLKVQPAELEDSGVYFCASSPSEHLRPGNTIYFGEGSWLTVV.

The chain links TRBV7-9 to TRBJ2-2; TRBD1 is a possible D gene (6 bases). Trimming removed 7 bases at V and 6 bases at J, with 24 bases between. Germline values: CDR1 SEHNR, CDR2 FQNEAQ (reference sequence). The CDR3 totals 17 residues. CDR3 region: CASKPTGSPLMSGELFF. The CDR3 DNA is TGTGCCAGCAAACCCACAGGGAGCCCCCTGATGTCCGGGGAGCTGTTTTTT.

This sequence joins TRBV9 and TRBJ2-1; 14 bases match TRBD2. Germline loops: CDR1 SGDLS, CDR2 YYNGEE. This CDR3 is 21 amino acids long. V dropped 0 bases and J dropped 3; count of bases not matched to a gene: 14. In DNA, the CDR3 is TGTGCCAGCAGCGTAGAGGGGGGACTAGCGGGAGCCTCTCGCCTCTACAATGAGCAGTTCTTC. Its protein is CASSVEGGLAGASRLYNEQFF. Using reference TRBV9 and TRBJ2-1 for the parts outside the CDR3, the full variable domain is DSGVTQTPKHLITATGQRVTLRCSPRSGDLSVYWYQQSLDQGLQFLIQYYNGEERAKGNILERFSAQQFPDLHSELNLSSLELGDSALYFCASSVEGGLAGASRLYNEQFFGPGTRLTVL.

The chain recombines TRBV2 with TRBJ2-7, with 8 bases fitting TRBD1. The CDR3 sequence is 13 residues long. CDR1 is SNHLY, CDR2 FYNNEI, per germline. The V segment lost 4 bases and the J segment 5 bases; nucleotides outside the gene matches: 4. The CDR3 protein is CASSGTGGHEQYF. The CDR3 DNA follows: TGTGCCAGCAGTGGAACAGGGGGGCACGAGCAGTACTTC.

This clone is classed as medium-sized. The chain is built from TRBV4-1 and TRBJ2-7, with 7 bases fitting TRBD1. In germline, CDR1 is MGHRA, CDR2 YSYEKL. V shed 4 bases and J 2 bases; nucleotides not matched to a gene: 8. The CDR3 runs to 15 residues. The CDR3 here is CASSPAWTGTYEQYF. Written as DNA, the CDR3 is TGCGCCAGCAGCCCAGCGTGGACAGGAACCTACGAGCAGTACTTC.

This chain connects TRBV27 to TRBJ1-1; possible D gene TRBD1, 5 bases. There are 14 residues in the CDR3. The ends were cut back, 4 bases at V and 2 bases at J, with 11 bases in the middle. Germline V lookup: CDR1 MNHEY, CDR2 SMNVEV (reference sequence). CDR3 in amino acids: CASSSGGVNTEAFF. CDR3 coding DNA: TGTGCCAGCAGTTCGGGGGGGGTAAACACTGAAGCTTTCTTT.

The CDR3 sequence is CASSLGLLYTF. The CDR3, as DNA: TGTGCCAGCAGCTTGGGACTATTGTACACCTTC. V is TRBV5-4 and J is TRBJ1-2; the D is unclear. Germline CDR1 SGHNT, CDR2 YYREEE (reference sequence). Trimming took off 0 bases at V and 11 bases at J, with 8 bases between the two ends. There are 11 residues in the CDR3.

The rearrangement joins TRBV28 to TRBJ2-3; the match to TRBD2 covers 7 bases. The CDR3 extends over 15 amino acids. With V trimmed by 5 bases and J by 6 bases, 11 bases remained unmatched. CDR1 and CDR2 (germline): MDHEN, SYDVKM. CDR3 in amino acids: CASSPTTSARDTQYF. The CDR3 DNA reads as TGTGCCAGCAGTCCAACCACTAGCGCGCGGGATACGCAGTATTTT.

The chain's CDR3 is CASSPGQGAAYEQYF. In nucleotides, the CDR3 is TGTGCCAGTAGCCCCGGACAGGGGGCGGCCTACGAGCAGTACTTC. The chain recombines TRBV19 with TRBJ2-7, with 11 bases aligning to TRBD1. Germline values: CDR1 LNHDA, CDR2 SQIVND (reference sequence). This CDR3 comprises 15 residues. J was trimmed by 2 bases and V by 6 bases; bases with no gene match: 6.

The chain carries TRBV5-6 and TRBJ2-1, with D possibly matching TRBD1 (7 bases). With 4 bases removed from V and 8 bases from J, the gap between germline ends came to 13 bases. The CDR3 length is 13 residues. Germline V gene sequence: CDR1 SGHDT, CDR2 YYEEEE. The CDR3 reads CASSPAGGHEQFF. The CDR3 DNA is TGTGCCAGCAGCCCGGCAGGGGGGCATGAGCAGTTCTTC.

The chain combines TRBV27 with TRBJ2-6; D ambiguous. The CDR3 consists of 15 residues. Germline V CDR1 and CDR2: MNHEY, SMNVEV (reference sequence). V was cut by 6 bases and J by 1 base, with 10 bases left in between. The CDR3 DNA is TGTGCCAGCAGCCCCGGAGTTTCTGGGGCCAACGTCCTGACTTTC. The encoded protein is CASSPGVSGANVLTF.

The chain employs TRBV14 and TRBJ2-5, with TRBD2 matching 8 bases. CDR1 is SGHDN and CDR2 is FVKESK in the germline V gene. Trimming cost V 1 base and J 5 bases; bases outside gene matches: 18. The CDR3 sequence is 19 residues long. The DNA for the CDR3 is TGTGCCAGCAGCCAAGTTGGTGTTGCGGGACTAGGTTACGGGGAGACCCAGTACTTC. As protein: CASSQVGVAGLGYGETQYF.

The V call is TRBV11-2, the J call TRBJ2-1; 11 bases agree with TRBD2. This CDR3 has 14 amino acids. The J segment lost 7 bases and the V segment lost 8 bases, leaving 7 bases of the junction unmatched. CDR1 and CDR2 from the germline V gene are SGHAT and FQNNGV. The CDR3: CASSLAGVGNEQFF. Written as DNA, the CDR3 is TGTGCCAGCTCACTAGCGGGAGTAGGGAATGAGCAGTTCTTC.

The chain joins TRBV11-3 to TRBJ2-1, with D possibly matching TRBD2 (6 bases). Germline assignment: CDR1 SGHNT and CDR2 YENEEA. The germline V and J ends were trimmed by 5 bases and 7 bases, with 18 bases remaining between them. The CDR3 runs 15 residues. The CDR3 reads CASSPETGRGNEQFF. The CDR3, as DNA: TGTGCCAGCAGCCCGGAAACCGGGAGAGGGAATGAGCAGTTCTTC. Supplemented by reference TRBV11-3 and TRBJ2-1, the full variable domain reads EAGVVQSPRYKIIEKKQPVAFWCNPISGHNTLYWYLQNLGQGPELLIRYENEEAVDDSQLPKDRFSAERLKGVDSTLKIQPAELGDSAVYLCASSPETGRGNEQFFGPGTRLTVL.

This chain uses TRBV27 with TRBJ1-2; 9 nucleotides align to TRBD1. Germline trimming cut 10 bases from V and 8 bases from J; bases unmatched to any gene: 8. The V gene's germline CDR1 is MNHEY and CDR2 SMNVEV (reference sequence). CDR3 size: 12 residues. CDR3 sequence (DNA): TGTGCCATCCGGGACAGGGTCTTCGGCTACACCTTC. Translating it yields CAIRDRVFGYTF.

In its sample, this clone was seen once. The chain recombines TRBV28 with TRBJ1-2; D not resolved. Germline values: CDR1 MDHEN, CDR2 SYDVKM. Trimming removed 2 bases from V and 8 bases from J, with 21 bases in between. The CDR3 length is 16 residues. The CDR3 DNA is TGTGCCAGCAGTTTAATCGGACTGGATGGTTCTAGGGGCTACACCTTC. Protein: CASSLIGLDGSRGYTF.